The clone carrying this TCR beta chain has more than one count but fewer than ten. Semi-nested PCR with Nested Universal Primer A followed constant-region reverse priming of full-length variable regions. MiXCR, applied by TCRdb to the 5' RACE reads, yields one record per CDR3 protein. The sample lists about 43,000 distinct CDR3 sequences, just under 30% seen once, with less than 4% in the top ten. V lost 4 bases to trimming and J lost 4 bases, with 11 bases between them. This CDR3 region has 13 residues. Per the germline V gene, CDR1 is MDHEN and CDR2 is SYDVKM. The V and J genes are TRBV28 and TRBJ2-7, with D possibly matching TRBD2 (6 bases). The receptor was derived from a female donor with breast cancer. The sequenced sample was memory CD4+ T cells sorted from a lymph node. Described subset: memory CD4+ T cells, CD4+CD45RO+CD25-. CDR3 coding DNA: TGTGCCAGCAGTTCGGGGGACGCTTACGAGCAGTACTTC. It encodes CASSSGDAYEQYF. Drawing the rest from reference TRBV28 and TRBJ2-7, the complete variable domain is DVKVTQSSRYLVKRTGEKVFLECVQDMDHENMFWYRQDPGLGLRLIYFSYDVKMKEKGDIPEGYSVSREKKERFSLILESASTNQTSMYLCASSSGDAYEQYFGPGTRLTVT.